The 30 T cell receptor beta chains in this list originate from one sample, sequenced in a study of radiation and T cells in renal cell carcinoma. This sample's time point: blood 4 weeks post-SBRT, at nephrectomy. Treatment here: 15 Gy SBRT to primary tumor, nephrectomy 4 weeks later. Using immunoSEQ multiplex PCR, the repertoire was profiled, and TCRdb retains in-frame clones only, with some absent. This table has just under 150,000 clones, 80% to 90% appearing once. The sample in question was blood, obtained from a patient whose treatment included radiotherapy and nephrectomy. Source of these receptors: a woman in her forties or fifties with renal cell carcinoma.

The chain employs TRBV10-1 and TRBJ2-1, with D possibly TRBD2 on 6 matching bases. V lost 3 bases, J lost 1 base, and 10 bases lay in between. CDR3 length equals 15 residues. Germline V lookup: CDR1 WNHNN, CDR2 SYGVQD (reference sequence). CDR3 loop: CASSDTGESYNEQFF. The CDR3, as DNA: TGCGCCAGCAGTGATACGGGAGAGTCCTACAATGAGCAGTTCTTC.

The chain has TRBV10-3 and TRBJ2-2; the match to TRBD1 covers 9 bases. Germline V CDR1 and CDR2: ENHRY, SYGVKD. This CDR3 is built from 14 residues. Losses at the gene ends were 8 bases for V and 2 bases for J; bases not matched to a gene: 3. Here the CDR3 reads CAIHRGQNTGELFF. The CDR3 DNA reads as TGTGCCATCCACAGGGGGCAAAACACCGGGGAGCTGTTTTTT.

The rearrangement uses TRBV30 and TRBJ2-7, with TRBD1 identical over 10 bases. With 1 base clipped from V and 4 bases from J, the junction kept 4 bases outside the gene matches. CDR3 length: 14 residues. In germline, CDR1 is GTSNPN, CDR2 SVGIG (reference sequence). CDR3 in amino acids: CAWSGDRGSYEQYF. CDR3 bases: TGTGCCTGGAGTGGGGACAGGGGTTCTTACGAGCAGTACTTC.

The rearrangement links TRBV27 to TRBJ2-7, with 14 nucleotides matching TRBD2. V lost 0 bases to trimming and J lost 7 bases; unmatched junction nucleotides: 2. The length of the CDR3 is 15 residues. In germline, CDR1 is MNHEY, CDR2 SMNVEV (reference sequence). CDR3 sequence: CASSLSGLAGEEQYF. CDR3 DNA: TGTGCCAGCAGTTTATCGGGACTAGCGGGAGAAGAGCAGTACTTC.

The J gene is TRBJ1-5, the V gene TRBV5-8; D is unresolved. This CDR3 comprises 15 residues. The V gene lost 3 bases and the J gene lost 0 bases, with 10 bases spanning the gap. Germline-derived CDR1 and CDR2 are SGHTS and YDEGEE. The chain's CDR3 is CASSSSPISNQPQHF. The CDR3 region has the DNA TGTGCCAGCAGCTCCAGTCCGATTAGCAATCAGCCCCAGCATTTT.

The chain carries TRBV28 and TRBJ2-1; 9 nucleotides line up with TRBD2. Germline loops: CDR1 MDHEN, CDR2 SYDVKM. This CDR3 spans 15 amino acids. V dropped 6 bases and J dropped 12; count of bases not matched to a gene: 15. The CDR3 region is CASSPPAGGNPGQFF. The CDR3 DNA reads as TGTGCCAGCAGCCCCCCAGCGGGGGGAAACCCTGGGCAGTTCTTC.

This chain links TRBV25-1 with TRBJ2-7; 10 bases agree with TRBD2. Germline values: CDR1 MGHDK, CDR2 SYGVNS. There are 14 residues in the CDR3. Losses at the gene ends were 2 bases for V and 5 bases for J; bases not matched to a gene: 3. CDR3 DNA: TGTGCCAGCAGTGAACTAGCGGGAGCGGACGAGCAGTACTTC. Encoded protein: CASSELAGADEQYF.

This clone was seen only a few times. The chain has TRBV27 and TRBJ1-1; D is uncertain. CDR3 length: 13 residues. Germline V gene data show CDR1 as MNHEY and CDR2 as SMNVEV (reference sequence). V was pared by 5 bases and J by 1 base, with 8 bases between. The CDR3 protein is CASSGLENTEAFF. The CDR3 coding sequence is TGTGCCAGCAGTGGACTGGAGAACACTGAAGCTTTCTTT.

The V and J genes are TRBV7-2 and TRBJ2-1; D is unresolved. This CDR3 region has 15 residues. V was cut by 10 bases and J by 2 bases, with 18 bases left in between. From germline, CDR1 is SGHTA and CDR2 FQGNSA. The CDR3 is CATQVSDETYNEQFF. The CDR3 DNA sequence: TGTGCCACCCAAGTGAGCGACGAAACCTACAATGAGCAGTTCTTC.

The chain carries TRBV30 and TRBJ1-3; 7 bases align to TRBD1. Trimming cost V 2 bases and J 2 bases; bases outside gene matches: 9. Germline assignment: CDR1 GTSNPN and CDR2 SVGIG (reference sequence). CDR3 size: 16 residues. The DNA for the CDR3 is TGTGCCTGGAGTCTCACCGGGACAGCCACTGGAAACACCATATATTTT. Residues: CAWSLTGTATGNTIYF.

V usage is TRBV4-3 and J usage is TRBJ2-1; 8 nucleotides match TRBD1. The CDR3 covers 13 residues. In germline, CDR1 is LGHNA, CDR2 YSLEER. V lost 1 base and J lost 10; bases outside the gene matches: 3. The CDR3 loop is CASSQAGGREQFF. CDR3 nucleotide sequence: TGCGCCAGCAGCCAAGCAGGGGGCAGAGAGCAGTTCTTC.

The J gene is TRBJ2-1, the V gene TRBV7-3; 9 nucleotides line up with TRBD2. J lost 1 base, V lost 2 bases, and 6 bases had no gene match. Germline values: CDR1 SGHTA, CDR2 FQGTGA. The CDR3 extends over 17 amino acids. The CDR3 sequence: CASSLRAGGFSYNEQFF. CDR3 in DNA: TGTGCCAGCAGCTTACGGGCGGGAGGGTTTTCCTACAATGAGCAGTTCTTC.

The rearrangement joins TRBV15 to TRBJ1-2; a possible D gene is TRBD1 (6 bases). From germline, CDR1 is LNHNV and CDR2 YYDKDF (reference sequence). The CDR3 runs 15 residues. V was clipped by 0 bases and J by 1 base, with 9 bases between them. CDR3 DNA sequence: TGTGCCACCAGCAGAGATAGGGGGGATAACTATGGCTACACCTTC. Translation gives CATSRDRGDNYGYTF.

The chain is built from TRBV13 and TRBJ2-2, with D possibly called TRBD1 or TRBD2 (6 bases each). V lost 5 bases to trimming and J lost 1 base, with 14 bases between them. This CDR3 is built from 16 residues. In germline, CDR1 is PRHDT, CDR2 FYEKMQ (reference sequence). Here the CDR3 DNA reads TGTGCCAGCAGCCGGCGAGGGGGGCAGAACACCGGGGAGCTGTTTTTT. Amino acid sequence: CASSRRGGQNTGELFF. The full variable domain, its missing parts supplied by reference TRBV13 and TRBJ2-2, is AAGVIQSPRHLIKEKRETATLKCYPIPRHDTVYWYQQGPGQDPQFLISFYEKMQSDKGSIPDRFSAQQFSDYHSELNMSSLELGDSALYFCASSRRGGQNTGELFFGEGSRLTVL.

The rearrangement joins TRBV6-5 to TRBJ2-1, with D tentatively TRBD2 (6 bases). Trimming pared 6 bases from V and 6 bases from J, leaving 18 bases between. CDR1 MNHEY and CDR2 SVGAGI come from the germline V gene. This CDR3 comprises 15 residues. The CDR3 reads CASSSRLVRGNEQFF. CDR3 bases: TGTGCCAGCAGCTCTAGACTAGTTAGGGGCAATGAGCAGTTCTTC.

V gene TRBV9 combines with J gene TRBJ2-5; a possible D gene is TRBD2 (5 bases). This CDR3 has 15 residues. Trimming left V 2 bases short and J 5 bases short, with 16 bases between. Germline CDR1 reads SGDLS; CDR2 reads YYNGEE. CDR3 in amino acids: CASSVRESAGETQYF. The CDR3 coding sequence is TGTGCCAGCAGCGTTAGGGAGTCGGCCGGGGAGACCCAGTACTTC.

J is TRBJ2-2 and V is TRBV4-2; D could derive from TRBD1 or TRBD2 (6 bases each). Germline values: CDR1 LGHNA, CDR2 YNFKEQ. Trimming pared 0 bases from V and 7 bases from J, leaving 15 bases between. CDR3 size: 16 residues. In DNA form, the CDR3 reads TGTGCCAGCAGCCAAGAATTGTCCAGGGGAGGCGGGGAGCTGTTTTTT. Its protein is CASSQELSRGGGELFF.

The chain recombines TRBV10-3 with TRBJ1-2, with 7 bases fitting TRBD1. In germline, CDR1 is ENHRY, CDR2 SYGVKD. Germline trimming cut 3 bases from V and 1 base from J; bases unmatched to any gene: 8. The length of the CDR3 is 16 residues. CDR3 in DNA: TGTGCCATCAGTGAAAGGGTTGGGGACAGTAACTATGGCTACACCTTC. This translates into CAISERVGDSNYGYTF.

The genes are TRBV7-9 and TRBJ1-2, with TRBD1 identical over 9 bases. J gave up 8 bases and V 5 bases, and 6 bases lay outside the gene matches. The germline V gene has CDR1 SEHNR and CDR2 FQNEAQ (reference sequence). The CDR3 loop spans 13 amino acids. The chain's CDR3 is CASSPGTGWGYTF. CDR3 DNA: TGTGCCAGCAGCCCAGGGACAGGGTGGGGCTACACCTTC.

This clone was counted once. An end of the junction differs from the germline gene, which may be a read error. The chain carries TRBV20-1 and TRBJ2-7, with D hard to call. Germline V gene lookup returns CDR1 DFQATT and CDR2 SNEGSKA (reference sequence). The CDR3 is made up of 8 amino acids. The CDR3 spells CSARDSDF. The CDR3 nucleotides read TGCAGTGCTAGAGATTCAGATTTC.

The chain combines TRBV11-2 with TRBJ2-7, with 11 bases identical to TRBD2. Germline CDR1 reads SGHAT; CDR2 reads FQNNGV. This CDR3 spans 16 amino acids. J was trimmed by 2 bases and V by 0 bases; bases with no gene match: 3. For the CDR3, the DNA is TGTGCCAGCAGCTTAGACGGACTAGCGGGTACCTACGAGCAGTACTTC. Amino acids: CASSLDGLAGTYEQYF.

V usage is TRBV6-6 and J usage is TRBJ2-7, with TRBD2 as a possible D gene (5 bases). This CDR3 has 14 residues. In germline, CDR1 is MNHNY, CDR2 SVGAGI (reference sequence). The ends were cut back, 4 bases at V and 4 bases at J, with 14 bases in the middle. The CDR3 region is CASSLQYPGYEQYF. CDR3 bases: TGTGCCAGCAGTTTACAGTATCCGGGATACGAGCAGTACTTC.

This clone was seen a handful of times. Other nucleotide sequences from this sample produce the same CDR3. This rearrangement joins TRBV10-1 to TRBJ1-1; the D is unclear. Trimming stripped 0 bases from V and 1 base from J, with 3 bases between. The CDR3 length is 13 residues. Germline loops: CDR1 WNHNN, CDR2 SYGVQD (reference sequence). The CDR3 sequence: CASSESGNTEAFF. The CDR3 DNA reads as TGCGCCAGCAGTGAGTCAGGGAACACTGAAGCTTTCTTT.

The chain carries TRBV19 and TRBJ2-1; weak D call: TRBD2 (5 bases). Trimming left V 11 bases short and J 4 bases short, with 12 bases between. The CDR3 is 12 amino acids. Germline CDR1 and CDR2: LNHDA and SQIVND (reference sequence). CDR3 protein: CAGVEGYNEQFF. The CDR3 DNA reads TGTGCCGGGGTCGAGGGTTACAATGAGCAGTTCTTC.

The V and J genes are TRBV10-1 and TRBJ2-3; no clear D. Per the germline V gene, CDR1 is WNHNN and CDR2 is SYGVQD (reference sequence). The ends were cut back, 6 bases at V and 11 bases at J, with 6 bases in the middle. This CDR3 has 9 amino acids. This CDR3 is CASRNLQYF. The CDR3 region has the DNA TGCGCCAGCAGAAACTTGCAGTATTTT.

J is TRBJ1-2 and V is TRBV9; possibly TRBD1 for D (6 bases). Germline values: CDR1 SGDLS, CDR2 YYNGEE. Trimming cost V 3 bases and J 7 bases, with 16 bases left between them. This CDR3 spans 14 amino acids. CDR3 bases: TGTGCCAGCAGCGCACCGGAGACAGGCCTTGGCTACACCTTC. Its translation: CASSAPETGLGYTF.

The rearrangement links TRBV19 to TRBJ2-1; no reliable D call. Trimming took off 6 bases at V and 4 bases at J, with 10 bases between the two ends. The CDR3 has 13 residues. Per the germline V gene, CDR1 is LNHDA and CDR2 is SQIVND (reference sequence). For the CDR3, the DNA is TGTGCCAGTAGCCAAAACACGTACAATGAGCAGTTCTTC. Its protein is CASSQNTYNEQFF.

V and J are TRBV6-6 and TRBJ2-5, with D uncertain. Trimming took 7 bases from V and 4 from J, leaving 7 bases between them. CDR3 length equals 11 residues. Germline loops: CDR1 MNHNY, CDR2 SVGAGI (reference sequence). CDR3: CASTPGETQYF. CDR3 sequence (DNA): TGTGCCAGCACCCCCGGAGAGACCCAGTACTTC.

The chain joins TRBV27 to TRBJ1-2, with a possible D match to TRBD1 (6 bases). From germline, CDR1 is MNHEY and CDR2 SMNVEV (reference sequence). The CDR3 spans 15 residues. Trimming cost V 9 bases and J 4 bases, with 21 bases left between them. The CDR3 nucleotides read TGTGCCAGTTCTGGGCCCATCAGGGGTAGCTATGGCTACACCTTC. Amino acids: CASSGPIRGSYGYTF.

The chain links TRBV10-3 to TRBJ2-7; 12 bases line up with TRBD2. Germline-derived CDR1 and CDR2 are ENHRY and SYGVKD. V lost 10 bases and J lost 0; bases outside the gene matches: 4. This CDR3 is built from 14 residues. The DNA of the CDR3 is TGTGCCAGCAGGACTAGCGGGGTCTCCTACGAGCAGTACTTC. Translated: CASRTSGVSYEQYF.